The clone carrying this T cell receptor (beta chain) was seen only once. Its antigen is still unknown. Germline-derived CDR1 and CDR2 are SEHNR and FQNEAQ (reference sequence). The CDR3 is made up of 14 amino acids. The germline V and J ends were trimmed by 1 base and 0 bases, with 4 bases remaining between them. The data are from a study of STAT5B mutations in CD4+ large granular lymphocyte leukemia. Study-level information: Healthy donors showed HLA-associated enrichment of the CDR3 'QG' motif.

Study-wide findings and caveats: TRBV06-family usage was enriched in top patient clones (8/27) versus controls (2/35). Higher CD4+ than CD8+ T-LGLL clonality might reflect small sample size. Without putative leukemic clones, patient CD4-sorted repertoires remained more clonal than healthy CD4+ repertoires.

Profiled with immunoSEQ multiplex PCR; TCRdb holds only in-frame clones, not every one. The sample lists about 46,000 clones, roughly 84% seen once, with about 0.35% in the top ten. The V gene is TRBV7-9, the J gene TRBJ1-3; D remains unclear. The TCR comes from a human donor in good health. The sample comprised CD4+ T cells from blood buffy coats. The CDR3 coding sequence is TGTGCCAGCAGCTTAGAACTCTCTGGAAACACCATATATTTT. Translated, it gives CASSLELSGNTIYF.